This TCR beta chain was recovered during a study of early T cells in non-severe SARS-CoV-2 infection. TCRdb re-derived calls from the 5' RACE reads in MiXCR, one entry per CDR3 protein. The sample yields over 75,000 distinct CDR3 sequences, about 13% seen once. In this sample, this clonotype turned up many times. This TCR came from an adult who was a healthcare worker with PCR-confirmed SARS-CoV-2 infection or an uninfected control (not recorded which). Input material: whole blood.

CDR3: CASRPRTSGWYNEQFF. CDR3 sequence (DNA): TGTGCCAGCAGGCCACGGACTAGCGGGTGGTACAATGAGCAGTTCTTC. The genes are TRBV11-2 and TRBJ2-1; 11 nucleotides line up with TRBD2. V lost 6 bases, J lost 4 bases, and 8 bases stayed unmatched. The CDR3 runs 16 residues. Germline V gene sequence: CDR1 SGHAT, CDR2 FQNNGV. Filled out from reference TRBV11-2 and TRBJ2-1, the complete variable domain reads EAGVAQSPRYKIIEKRQSVAFWCNPISGHATLYWYQQILGQGPKLLIQFQNNGVVDDSQLPKDRFSAERLKGVDSTLKIQPAKLEDSAVYLCASRPRTSGWYNEQFFGPGTRLTVL.